This TCR beta chain was sequenced for a study of OX40 agonist ivuxolimab in advanced cancers. About the study: Ivuxolimab, an antibody that agonizes OX40 (CD134), was administered to the patients.

V shed 5 bases, J shed 3 bases, and the junction held 16 bases outside the gene matches. The CDR3 extends over 17 amino acids. Generated by immunoSEQ multiplex PCR, the TCRdb table keeps only in-frame clones and is missing some. The sample lists about 83,000 clones, about 88% seen once, with 0.72% in the top ten. The receptor was isolated from an adult with an advanced solid tumor such as melanoma, head and neck, liver or kidney cancer. This chain joins TRBV5-3 and TRBJ1-2, with 7 bases identical to TRBD1. TRBV5-3 is noted as an ORF with a role that remains uncertain. This material consisted of CD4+ or CD8+ T cells sorted from blood, taken in a trial of the OX40 agonist ivuxolimab. The CDR3 DNA is TGTGCCAGAAGAGCGATGACAGGGTACATGGAGGACTATGGCTACACCTTC. It yields the protein CARRAMTGYMEDYGYTF.